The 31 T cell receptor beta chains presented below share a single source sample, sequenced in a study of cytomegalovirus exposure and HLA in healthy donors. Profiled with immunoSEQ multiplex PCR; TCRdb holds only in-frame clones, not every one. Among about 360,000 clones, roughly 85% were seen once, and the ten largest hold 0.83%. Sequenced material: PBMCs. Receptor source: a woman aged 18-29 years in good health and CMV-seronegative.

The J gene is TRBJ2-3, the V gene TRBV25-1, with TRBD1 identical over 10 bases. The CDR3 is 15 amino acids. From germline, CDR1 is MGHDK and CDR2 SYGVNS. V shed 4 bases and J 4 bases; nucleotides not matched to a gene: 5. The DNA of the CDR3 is TGTGCCAGCAGTGTGACAGGGGGCTCCGCAGATACGCAGTATTTT. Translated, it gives CASSVTGGSADTQYF.

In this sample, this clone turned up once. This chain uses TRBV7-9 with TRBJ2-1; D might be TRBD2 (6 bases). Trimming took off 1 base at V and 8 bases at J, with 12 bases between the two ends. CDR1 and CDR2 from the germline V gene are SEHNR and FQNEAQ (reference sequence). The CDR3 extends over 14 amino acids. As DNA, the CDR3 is TGTGCCAGCAGCTTAGAGGGCAGGAGGGATGAGCAGTTCTTC. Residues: CASSLEGRRDEQFF.

CDR3 nucleotides: TGTGCCACCTTATTGTCCGCGAACACCGGGGAGCTGTTTTTT. Encoded protein: CATLLSANTGELFF. V usage is TRBV6-6 and J usage is TRBJ2-2; D remains ambiguous. V lost 10 bases and J 0 bases, leaving 12 bases between the germline ends. From germline, CDR1 is MNHNY and CDR2 SVGAGI (reference sequence). The CDR3 has 14 amino acids.

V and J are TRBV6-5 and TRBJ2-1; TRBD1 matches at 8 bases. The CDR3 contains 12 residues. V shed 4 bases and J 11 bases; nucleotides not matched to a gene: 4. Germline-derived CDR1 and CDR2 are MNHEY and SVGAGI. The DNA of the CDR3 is TGTGCCAGCAGTTCCACAGGGGGAAAGCAGTTCTTC. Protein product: CASSSTGGKQFF.

The CDR3 DNA reads TGCAGCGTTGTTACGAGGATGTATGGCTACACCTTC. It yields the protein CSVVTRMYGYTF. The rearrangement links TRBV29-1 to TRBJ1-2, with D uncertain. In germline, CDR1 is SQVTM, CDR2 ANQGSEA. Trimming cost V 4 bases and J 5 bases, with 11 bases left between them. The CDR3 contains 12 residues.

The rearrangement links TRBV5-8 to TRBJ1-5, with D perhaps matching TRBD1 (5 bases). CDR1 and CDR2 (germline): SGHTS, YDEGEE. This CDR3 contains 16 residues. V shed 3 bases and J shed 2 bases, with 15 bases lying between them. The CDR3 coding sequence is TGTGCCAGCAGCTCCACACATGGGGCGGGCAATCAGCCCCAGCATTTT. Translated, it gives CASSSTHGAGNQPQHF.

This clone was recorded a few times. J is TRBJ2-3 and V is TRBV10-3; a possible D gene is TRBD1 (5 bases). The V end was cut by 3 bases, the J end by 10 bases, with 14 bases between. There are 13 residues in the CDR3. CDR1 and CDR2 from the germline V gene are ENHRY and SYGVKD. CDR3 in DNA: TGTGCCATCAGTGATCAGGGCACGTTTGCGCAGTATTTT. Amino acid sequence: CAISDQGTFAQYF.

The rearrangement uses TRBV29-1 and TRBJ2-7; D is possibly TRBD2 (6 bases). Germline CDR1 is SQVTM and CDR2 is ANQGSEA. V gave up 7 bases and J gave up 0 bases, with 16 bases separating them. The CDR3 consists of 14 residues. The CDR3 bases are TGCAGCGCCGCCAGTAGAGCGGGCTCCTACGAGCAGTACTTC. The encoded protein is CSAASRAGSYEQYF.

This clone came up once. The chain's CDR3 is CASSLYYEQYF. The CDR3 DNA reads as TGTGCCAGCAGCTTATATTACGAGCAGTACTTC. The chain has TRBV5-5 and TRBJ2-7; D unresolved. The CDR3 is made up of 11 amino acids. Trimming took 2 bases from V and 4 from J, leaving 4 bases between them. Germline CDR1 is SGHKS and CDR2 is YYEKEE (reference sequence). The full variable domain, completed using reference TRBV5-5 and TRBJ2-7, is DAGVTQSPTHLIKTRGQQVTLRCSPISGHKSVSWYQQVLGQGPQFIFQYYEKEERGRGNFPDRFSARQFPNYSSELNVNALLLGDSALYLCASSLYYEQYFGPGTRLTVT.

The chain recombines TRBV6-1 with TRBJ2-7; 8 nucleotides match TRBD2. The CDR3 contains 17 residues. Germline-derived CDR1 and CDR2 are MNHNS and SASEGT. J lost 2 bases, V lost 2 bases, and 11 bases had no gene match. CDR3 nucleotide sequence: TGTGCCAGCAGTGAATTGGGTAGCGGGGACCTGACCTACGAGCAGTACTTC. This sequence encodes CASSELGSGDLTYEQYF.

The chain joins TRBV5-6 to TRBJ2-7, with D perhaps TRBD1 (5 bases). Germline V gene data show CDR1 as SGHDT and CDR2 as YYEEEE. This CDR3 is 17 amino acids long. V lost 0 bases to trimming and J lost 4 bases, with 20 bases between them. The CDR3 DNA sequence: TGTGCCAGCAGCTTGGCCGTCGGACACCAAAAGATTTACGAGCAGTACTTC. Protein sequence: CASSLAVGHQKIYEQYF.

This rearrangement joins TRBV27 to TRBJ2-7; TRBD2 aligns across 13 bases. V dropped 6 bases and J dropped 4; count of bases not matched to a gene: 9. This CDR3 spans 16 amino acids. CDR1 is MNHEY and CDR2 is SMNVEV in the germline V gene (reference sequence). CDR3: CASSQVLAGGPYEQYF. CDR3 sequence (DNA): TGTGCCAGCAGCCAGGTACTAGCGGGAGGGCCTTACGAGCAGTACTTC.

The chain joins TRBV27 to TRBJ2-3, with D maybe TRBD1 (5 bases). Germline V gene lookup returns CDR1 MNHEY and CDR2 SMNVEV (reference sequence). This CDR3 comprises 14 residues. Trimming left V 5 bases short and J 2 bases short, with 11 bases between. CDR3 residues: CASSPGHLTDTQYF. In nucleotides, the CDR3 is TGTGCCAGCAGTCCTGGACACCTCACAGATACGCAGTATTTT.

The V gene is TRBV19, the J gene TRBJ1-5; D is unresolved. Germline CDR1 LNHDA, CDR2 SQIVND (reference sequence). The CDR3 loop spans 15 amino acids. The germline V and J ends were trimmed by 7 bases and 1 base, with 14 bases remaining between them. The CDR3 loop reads CASTPGKWSNQPQHF. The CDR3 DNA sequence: TGTGCCAGTACCCCGGGGAAGTGGAGCAATCAGCCCCAGCATTTT. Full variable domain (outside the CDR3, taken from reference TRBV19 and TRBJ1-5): DGGITQSPKYLFRKEGQNVTLSCEQNLNHDAMYWYRQDPGQGLRLIYYSQIVNDFQKGDIAEGYSVSREKKESFPLTVTSAQKNPTAFYLCASTPGKWSNQPQHFGDGTRLSIL.

CDR3 sequence: CASSRTGQTTYNEQFF. The CDR3 DNA follows: TGTGCCAGCTCGCGGACAGGTCAAACGACATACAATGAGCAGTTCTTC. This chain joins TRBV18 and TRBJ2-1, with 7 nucleotides matching TRBD1. The CDR3 is made up of 16 amino acids. Germline V gene lookup returns CDR1 KGHSH and CDR2 LQKENI. V was pared by 6 bases and J by 4 bases, with 12 bases of the junction left unmatched.

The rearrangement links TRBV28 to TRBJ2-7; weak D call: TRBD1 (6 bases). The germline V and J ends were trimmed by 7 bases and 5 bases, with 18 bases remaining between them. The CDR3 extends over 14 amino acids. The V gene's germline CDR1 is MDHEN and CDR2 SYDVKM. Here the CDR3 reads CASTTGLWPNEQYF. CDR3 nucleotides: TGTGCCAGCACTACAGGGTTGTGGCCCAACGAGCAGTACTTC.

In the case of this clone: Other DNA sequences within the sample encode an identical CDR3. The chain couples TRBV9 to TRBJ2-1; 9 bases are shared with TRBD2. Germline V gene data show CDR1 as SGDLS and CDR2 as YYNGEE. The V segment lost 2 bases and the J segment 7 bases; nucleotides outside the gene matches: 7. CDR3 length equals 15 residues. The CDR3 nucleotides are TGTGCCAGCAGCGTTGGCGGGGGGGCGAGAAATGAGCAGTTCTTC. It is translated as CASSVGGGARNEQFF.

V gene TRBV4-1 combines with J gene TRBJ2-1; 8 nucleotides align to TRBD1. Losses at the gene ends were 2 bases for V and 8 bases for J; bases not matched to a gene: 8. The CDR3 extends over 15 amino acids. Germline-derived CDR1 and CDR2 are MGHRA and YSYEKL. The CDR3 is CASSQPGQGRDEQFF. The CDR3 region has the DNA TGCGCCAGCAGCCAACCCGGACAGGGTCGAGATGAGCAGTTCTTC.

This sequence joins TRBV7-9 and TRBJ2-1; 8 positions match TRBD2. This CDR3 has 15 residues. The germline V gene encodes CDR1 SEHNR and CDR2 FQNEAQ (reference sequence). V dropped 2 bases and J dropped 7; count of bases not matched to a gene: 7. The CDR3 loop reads CASSLPGTSTNEQFF. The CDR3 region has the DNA TGTGCCAGCAGCTTACCCGGGACTAGTACAAATGAGCAGTTCTTC.

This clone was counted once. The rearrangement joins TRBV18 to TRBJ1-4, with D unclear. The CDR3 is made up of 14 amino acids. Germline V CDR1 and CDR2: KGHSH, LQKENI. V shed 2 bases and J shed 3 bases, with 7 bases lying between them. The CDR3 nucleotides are TGTGCCAGCTCACCAACCGGGGCTAATGAAAAACTGTTTTTT. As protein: CASSPTGANEKLFF.

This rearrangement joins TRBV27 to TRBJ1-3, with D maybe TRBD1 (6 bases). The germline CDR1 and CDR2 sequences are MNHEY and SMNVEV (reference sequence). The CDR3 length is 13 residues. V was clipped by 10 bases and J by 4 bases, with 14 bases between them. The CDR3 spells CATRGGAGNTIYF. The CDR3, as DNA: TGTGCCACTCGGGGGGGGGCGGGAAACACCATATATTTT.

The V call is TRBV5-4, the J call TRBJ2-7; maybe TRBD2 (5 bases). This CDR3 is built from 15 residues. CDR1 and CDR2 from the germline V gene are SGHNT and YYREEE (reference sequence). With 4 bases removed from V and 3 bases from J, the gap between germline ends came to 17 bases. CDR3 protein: CASSASMDLGYEQYF. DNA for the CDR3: TGTGCCAGCAGCGCCTCGATGGACTTGGGCTACGAGCAGTACTTC.

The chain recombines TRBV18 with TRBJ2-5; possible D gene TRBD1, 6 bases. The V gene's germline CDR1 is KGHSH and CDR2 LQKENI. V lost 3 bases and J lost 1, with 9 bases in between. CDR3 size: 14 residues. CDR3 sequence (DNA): TGTGCCAGCTCACCTCAGGGGACCCAAGAGACCCAGTACTTC. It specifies CASSPQGTQETQYF.

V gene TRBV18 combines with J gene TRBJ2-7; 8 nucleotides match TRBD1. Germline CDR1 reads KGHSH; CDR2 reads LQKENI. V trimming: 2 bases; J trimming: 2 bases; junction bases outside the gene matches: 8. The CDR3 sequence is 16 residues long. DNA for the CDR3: TGTGCCAGCTCACCAGGGCAGGGGGCCTTTCCCTACGAGCAGTACTTC. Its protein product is CASSPGQGAFPYEQYF. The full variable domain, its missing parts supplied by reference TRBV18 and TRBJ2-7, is NAGVMQNPRHLVRRRGQEARLRCSPMKGHSHVYWYRQLPEEGLKFMVYLQKENIIDESGMPKERFSAEFPKEGPSILRIQQVVRGDSAAYFCASSPGQGAFPYEQYFGPGTRLTVT.

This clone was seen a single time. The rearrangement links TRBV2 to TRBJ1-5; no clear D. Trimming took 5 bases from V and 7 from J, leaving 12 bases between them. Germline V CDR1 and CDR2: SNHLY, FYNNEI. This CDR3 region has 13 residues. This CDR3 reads CASSSTSGQPQHF. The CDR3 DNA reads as TGTGCCAGCAGTTCCACATCCGGGCAGCCCCAGCATTTT.

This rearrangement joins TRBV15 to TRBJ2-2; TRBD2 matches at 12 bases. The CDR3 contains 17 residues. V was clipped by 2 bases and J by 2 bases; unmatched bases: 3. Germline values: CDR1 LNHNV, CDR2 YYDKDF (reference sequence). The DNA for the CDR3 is TGTGCCACCAGCAGACCTAGCGGGAGGGGTAACACCGGGGAGCTGTTTTTT. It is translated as CATSRPSGRGNTGELFF.

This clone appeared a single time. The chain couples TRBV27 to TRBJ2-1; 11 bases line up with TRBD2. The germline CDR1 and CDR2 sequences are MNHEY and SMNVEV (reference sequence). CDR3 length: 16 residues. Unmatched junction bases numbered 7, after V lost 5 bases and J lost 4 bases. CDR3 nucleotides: TGTGCCAGCAGTCTCACTAGCGGGAGAAGGTACAATGAGCAGTTCTTC. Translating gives CASSLTSGRRYNEQFF.

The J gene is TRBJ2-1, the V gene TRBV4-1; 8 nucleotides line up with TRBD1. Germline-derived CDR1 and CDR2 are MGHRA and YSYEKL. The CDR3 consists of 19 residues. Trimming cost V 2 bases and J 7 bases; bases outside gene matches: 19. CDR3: CASSQPVSRGLAGGNEQFF. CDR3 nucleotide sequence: TGCGCCAGCAGCCAACCGGTTAGCAGGGGGCTAGCCGGAGGTAATGAGCAGTTCTTC.

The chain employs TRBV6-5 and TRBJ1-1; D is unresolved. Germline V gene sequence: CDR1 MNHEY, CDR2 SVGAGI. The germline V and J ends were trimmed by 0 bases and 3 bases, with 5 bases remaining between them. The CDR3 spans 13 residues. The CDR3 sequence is CASSYSSYTEAFF. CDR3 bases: TGTGCCAGCAGTTACTCGTCCTACACTGAAGCTTTCTTT.

CDR3 nucleotide sequence: TGTGCCAGCAGCTTGCTTGAGTTTTCCTACGAGCAGTACTTC. It specifies CASSLLEFSYEQYF. The chain joins TRBV5-4 to TRBJ2-7; D remains ambiguous. The V gene lost 1 base and the J gene lost 1 base, with 9 bases spanning the gap. CDR3 length: 14 residues. The V gene's germline CDR1 is SGHNT and CDR2 YYREEE (reference sequence).

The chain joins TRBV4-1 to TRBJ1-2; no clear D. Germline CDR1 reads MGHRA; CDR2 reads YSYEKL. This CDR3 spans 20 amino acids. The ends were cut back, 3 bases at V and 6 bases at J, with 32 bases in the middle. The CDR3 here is CASSHRIVRVLPPLRDGYTF. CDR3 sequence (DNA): TGCGCCAGCAGCCACCGAATTGTCAGAGTCCTCCCCCCGTTGAGGGATGGCTACACCTTC.